The text below deals with one T cell receptor beta chain. Its antigen is as yet unknown. The source of the sample is a study of siplizumab effects on memory and regulatory T cells. Method: immunoSEQ multiplex PCR; TCRdb's copy keeps in-frame clones and lacks some. The sample has tens of thousands of clones; 91% are singletons. CDR1 is MNHNY and CDR2 is SVGAGI in the germline V gene (reference sequence). CDR3 size: 11 residues. The ends were cut back, 6 bases at V and 8 bases at J, with 10 bases in the middle. Study conclusions and caveats: Apparently key alloresponse contributors, naive T cells also seemed more diverse than memory cells. Siplizumab significantly brought down the alloreactive sequences that trace back to unstimulated CD4+ memory cells. Poor capture below about 10^-5 frequency left most alloreactive clones unmapped to unstimulated subsets.

This receptor was identified in a human donor in good health. The chain recombines TRBV6-6 with TRBJ1-1, with D perhaps TRBD1 (5 bases). Material for sequencing was CD8+ T cells sorted from blood. The CDR3 here is CASRQGGEAFF. In DNA form, the CDR3 reads TGTGCCAGCAGGCAGGGAGGGGAAGCTTTCTTT.